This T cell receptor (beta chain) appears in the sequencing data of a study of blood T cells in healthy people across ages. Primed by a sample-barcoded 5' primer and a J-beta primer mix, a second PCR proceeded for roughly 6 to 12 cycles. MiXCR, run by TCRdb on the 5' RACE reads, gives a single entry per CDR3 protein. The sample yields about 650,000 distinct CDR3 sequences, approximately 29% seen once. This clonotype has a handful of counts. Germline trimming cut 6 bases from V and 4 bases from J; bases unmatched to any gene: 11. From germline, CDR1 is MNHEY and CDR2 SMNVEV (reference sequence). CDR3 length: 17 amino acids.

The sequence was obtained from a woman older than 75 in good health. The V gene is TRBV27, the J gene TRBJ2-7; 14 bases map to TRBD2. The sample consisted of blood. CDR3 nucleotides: TGTGCCAGCAGCTTTCGACCTGGACTAGCGGGGGGTTACGAGCAGTACTTC. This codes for CASSFRPGLAGGYEQYF.